This record concerns one T cell receptor beta chain sequence. Its antigen is unknown. J gave up 3 bases and V 5 bases, and 9 bases lay outside the gene matches. The CDR3 is 15 residues long. From germline, CDR1 is MDHEN and CDR2 SYDVKM. This sample is drawn from a study of blood T cells in healthy people across ages. For the second PCR, which ran for 7 to 11 cycles, a sample-barcoded 5' primer and a J-beta primer mix were used. TCRdb re-derived calls from the 5' RACE reads in MiXCR, one entry per CDR3 protein. This sample yields about 650,000 distinct CDR3 sequences, of which roughly 32% are seen a single time; roughly 15% belongs to the top ten. Notes on the study in general: Estimates of diversity drawn from one million T cells were considered underestimates.

The source material was blood. This TCR derives from a woman aged 80 or over in good health. J is TRBJ1-1 and V is TRBV28; 7 bases match TRBD1. The CDR3 region is CASSLGGQGDTEAFF. The CDR3 region has the DNA TGTGCCAGCAGTCTGGGGGGGCAGGGGGACACTGAAGCTTTCTTT.